This TCR beta chain is from a study of early T cells in non-severe SARS-CoV-2 infection (dated by TCRdb to the early 2020s). Regarding the study in general: Bulk RNA from unsorted whole blood was used for TCR sequencing, so alpha and beta chains could not be paired. The research as a whole found: VDJdb matching was skewed toward anti-spike CD8 responses and likely underestimated virus-specific expansions, missing private and CD4 specificities.

At the junction V is shortened by 5 bases and J by 4 bases; bases outside the gene matches: 8. The CDR3 starts with the cysteine, ends with the phenylalanine, and has 13 residues. Solely the CDR3 DNA is kept, with 39 bases framed from the first base. CDR1 and CDR2 are drawn from the germline V gene: SQVTM, ANQGSEA. To prepare the library, 5' RACE was applied. The listed sequencing device is NextSeq 500. The TCR library protocol attached unique molecular identifiers to individual cDNA molecules to correct for sequencing error and PCR bias. Both TCR alpha and beta chains were sequenced, and tight co-correlation was observed between alpha and beta sequence abundances in each sample. The paper's processing steps were these. Decombinator V4 was used to annotate the V gene, J gene and CDR3 of the TCR sequences. TCRs were defined as expanded if a significant change between any two time points was detected under a Poisson model with p below 0.0001. TCR abundances were normalised to the total number of TCRs sequenced in each sample and reported as counts per million. MAIT TCRs were defined by TRAV1-2 paired with TRAJ12, TRAJ20 or TRAJ33, and iNKT TCRs by TRAV10 paired with TRAJ18. VDJdb, accessed 1 November 2021, was searched for CMV, EBV and SARS-CoV-2 annotated TCRs, excluding TCRs annotated for multiple antigens. TCRdb trimmed the raw reads at Q25, called clones with MiXCR and kept productive beta chains. Merged by CDR3 protein, the rows form single entries marked with the most common genes and DNA. TCRdb's processing, not the authors' own work, is the source of the V and J calls. The sample table lists 74,000 or so distinct CDR3 sequences, around a tenth of them with a count of one. Of the sample, 3.5% to 4% is held by the ten largest clones.

This clonotype has at least ten counts. The specificity of this receptor is unknown. It has no much larger one-base neighbor in the sample; base qualities were not kept. The study was a case-control design nested within a healthcare worker cohort in London, UK, with weekly nasopharyngeal swab PCR tests and blood sampling. Healthcare workers were recruited during the week of the UK lockdown, between 23 and 31 March 2020, and followed weekly for up to 16 weeks. This sequence uses TRBV29-1 and TRBJ2-7, and 7 junction bases match TRBD2. Sequenced sample: whole blood. The source is an adult who was a healthcare worker with PCR-confirmed SARS-CoV-2 infection or an uninfected control (not recorded which). This receptor carries the CDR3 CSVKGTNTYEQYF. The nucleotides read TGCAGCGTTAAGGGGACTAATACTTACGAGCAGTACTTC.